The text below deals with one T cell receptor beta chain. These data are taken from a study of blood T cell repertoires in COVID-19. The data were produced by immunoSEQ multiplex PCR, yet TCRdb's version contains in-frame clones alone and is incomplete. The data hold 120,000 to 150,000 clones, with about 90% observed a single time. Trimming shortened V by 3 bases and J by 1 base, and 11 bases separated the two germline ends. This CDR3 spans 15 amino acids. CDR1 SGDLS and CDR2 YYNGEE come from the germline V gene. This TCR was sampled from a human donor in a cohort sampled during active COVID-19. V and J are TRBV9 and TRBJ2-1; D perhaps matches TRBD1 (6 bases). Sequencing was done on a sample of peripheral blood. The CDR3 is CASSAQTGSYNEQFF. CDR3 in DNA: TGTGCCAGCAGCGCCCAAACAGGGTCCTACAATGAGCAGTTCTTC. Using reference TRBV9 and TRBJ2-1 for the parts outside the CDR3, the full variable domain is DSGVTQTPKHLITATGQRVTLRCSPRSGDLSVYWYQQSLDQGLQFLIQYYNGEERAKGNILERFSAQQFPDLHSELNLSSLELGDSALYFCASSAQTGSYNEQFFGPGTRLTVL.